The T cell receptor (beta chain) under discussion was sequenced for a study of regulatory T cells in long-lasting Graves disease. Looking at the study overall: The antithyroid drugs taken by newly diagnosed Graves' patients had been used for under 3 months.

CDR3 length equals 15 residues. The ends lost 6 bases at V and 0 bases at J; junction bases unmatched: 6. Both iRepertoire HTBI primers and Arm-PCR of CDR3 regions were used to build the TCR beta libraries. From the multiplex PCR reads, TCRdb called clonotypes with MiXCR, one entry per CDR3 protein. Of a few hundred thousand distinct CDR3 sequences in the sample, 15% to 20% were seen once. Ten or more counts support this clonotype. The time point here: newly diagnosed GD, antithyroid drugs for less than 3 months. RNA isolated from PBMCs was used to make the TCR library. These data were likewise used in another study, on T cells in Graves' hyperthyroidism and ophthalmopathy. That report notes: Using the HTBI primer set, a first-round RT-PCR was run on the TCR CDR3.

The origin of this receptor is a man aged 35 to 55 with Graves disease. The chain recombines TRBV12-3 or TRBV12-4 with TRBJ2-3; 7 bases match TRBD2. Sequencing was performed on peripheral blood mononuclear cells (PBMCs), taken at new diagnosis, from a patient treated with antithyroid drugs. This CDR3 is CASRVAGYSTDTQYF. In DNA, the CDR3 is TGTGCCAGCAGGGTAGCGGGCTATAGCACAGATACGCAGTATTTT.